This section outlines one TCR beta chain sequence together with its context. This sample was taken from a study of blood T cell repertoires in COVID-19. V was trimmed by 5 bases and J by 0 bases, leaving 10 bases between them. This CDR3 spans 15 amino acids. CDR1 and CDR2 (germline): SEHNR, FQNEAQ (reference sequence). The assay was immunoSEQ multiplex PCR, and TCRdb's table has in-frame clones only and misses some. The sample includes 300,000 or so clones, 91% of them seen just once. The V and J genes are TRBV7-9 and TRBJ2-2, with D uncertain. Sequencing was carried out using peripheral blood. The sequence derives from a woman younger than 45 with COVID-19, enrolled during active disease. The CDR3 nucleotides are TGTGCCAGCAGCCTCCTACTCCCGAACACCGGGGAGCTGTTTTTT. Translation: CASSLLLPNTGELFF.